The text below deals with one T cell receptor (beta chain). The sample comes from a study of PD-1 blockade in classical Hodgkin lymphoma. This table comes from immunoSEQ multiplex PCR, and its TCRdb copy is limited to in-frame clones, with some not included. The sample lists approximately 59,000 clones, less than 95% occurring once. Trimming shortened V by 7 bases and J by 4 bases, and 8 bases separated the two germline ends. Germline V gene data show CDR1 as WSHSY and CDR2 as SAAADI. The length of the CDR3 is 12 residues. Every patient had relapsed following autologous stem cell transplantation, and cohorts differed in brentuximab vedotin exposure.

This chain joins TRBV10-2 and TRBJ2-4, with D uncertain. This TCR was sampled from a human donor with classical Hodgkin lymphoma. This sample comprised peripheral blood mononuclear cells (PBMCs), obtained before the second cycle of nivolumab. CDR3 in DNA: TGCGCCAGCACCGGAGATAAAAACATTCAGTACTTC. It is translated as CASTGDKNIQYF.